The clone carrying this TCR beta chain was observed many times. Its antigen is not identified. The protocol attached unique molecular identifiers to individual cDNA molecules. TCRdb redid the calling of the 5' RACE reads with MiXCR, one entry per CDR3 protein. This table has tens of thousands of distinct CDR3 sequences, roughly 13% appearing once. The data belong to a study of early T cells in non-severe SARS-CoV-2 infection. Findings of the study overall: Lookups in VDJdb leaned toward anti-spike CD8 responses and missed private and CD4 specificities.

The germline CDR1 and CDR2 sequences are SGHTA and FQGNSA. The CDR3 is 19 residues long. V was clipped by 1 base and J by 0 bases; unmatched bases: 11. The specimen was whole blood. The sequence was obtained from an adult who was a healthcare worker with PCR-confirmed SARS-CoV-2 infection or an uninfected control (not recorded which). The chain has TRBV7-2 and TRBJ2-1, with TRBD2 matching over 8 bases. CDR3 in DNA: TGTGCCAGCAGCTTAGTAGGTAGCGGGATGTCAAGCTCCTACAATGAGCAGTTCTTC. Translating gives CASSLVGSGMSSSYNEQFF. The whole variable domain, remainder taken from reference TRBV7-2 and TRBJ2-1, is GAGVSQSPSNKVTEKGKDVELRCDPISGHTALYWYRQSLGQGLEFLIYFQGNSAPDKSGLPSDRFSAERTGGSVSTLTIQRTQQEDSAVYLCASSLVGSGMSSSYNEQFFGPGTRLTVL.